This TCR beta chain was captured by sequencing in a study of regulatory T cells in long-lasting Graves disease. The V gene lost 4 bases and the J gene lost 10 bases, with 14 bases spanning the gap. Looked up from germline, CDR1 is LNHDA and CDR2 is SQIVND (reference sequence). This CDR3 has 12 residues. A remark on this clonotype: Its target is unknown.

The time point was: persistent/refractory GD, antithyroid drugs over 5 years with positive TRAb. From PBMCs, RNA was extracted and then used to make the TCR library. An approximately 10-milliliter sample of peripheral blood was drawn into EDTA tubes. Sequencing libraries for TCR beta were prepared with iRepertoire HTBI primers and Arm-PCR of CDR3 regions. TCRdb called the multiplex PCR reads again in MiXCR, with one record for every CDR3 protein. The repertoire holds roughly 430,000 distinct CDR3 sequences, with around a fifth as singletons. Study-level results: Persistent disease showed a preference for TRBV28, TRBJ1-2 and TRBJ2-5.

The sample consisted of peripheral blood mononuclear cells (PBMCs), taken when the disease was refractory, from a patient treated with antithyroid drugs. The J gene is TRBJ2-7, the V gene TRBV19, with D perhaps matching TRBD1 (6 bases). The TCR was taken from a female donor with Graves disease. CDR3 DNA sequence: TGTGCCAGTAGTACAGGGGCGGAAAATCAGTACTTC. This sequence encodes CASSTGAENQYF.